This T cell receptor beta chain was retrieved from a study of blood T cell repertoires in COVID-19. Turning to the study itself: The study drew acute and convalescent COVID-19 samples from the United States, Italy and Spain. PBMCs, B-cell-depleted T cells, or T cells provided the cDNA or gDNA that made up the material.

In the original analysis: Reference gene primers were amplified, and this amplification served to estimate nucleated cell counts. Repertoires were generated with immunoSEQ multiplex PCR, while TCRdb's copy carries only in-frame clones and drops some. V, J and clone size reflect that table, while D and trimming were determined from the DNA. This table has 130,000 to 150,000 clones, around 90% appearing once. The receptor's source is a man between 65 and 85 years old with acute or convalescent COVID-19. Material: peripheral blood.

The CDR3 reads CATSVDGSNQPQHF. CDR3 coding DNA: TGTGCCACCAGTGTTGACGGGTCCAATCAGCCCCAGCATTTT. The V call is TRBV24-1, the J call TRBJ1-5; D gene ambiguous. CDR3 size: 14 residues. CDR1 KGHDR and CDR2 SFDVKD come from the germline V gene. Trimming cost V 5 bases and J 3 bases, with 10 bases left between them.